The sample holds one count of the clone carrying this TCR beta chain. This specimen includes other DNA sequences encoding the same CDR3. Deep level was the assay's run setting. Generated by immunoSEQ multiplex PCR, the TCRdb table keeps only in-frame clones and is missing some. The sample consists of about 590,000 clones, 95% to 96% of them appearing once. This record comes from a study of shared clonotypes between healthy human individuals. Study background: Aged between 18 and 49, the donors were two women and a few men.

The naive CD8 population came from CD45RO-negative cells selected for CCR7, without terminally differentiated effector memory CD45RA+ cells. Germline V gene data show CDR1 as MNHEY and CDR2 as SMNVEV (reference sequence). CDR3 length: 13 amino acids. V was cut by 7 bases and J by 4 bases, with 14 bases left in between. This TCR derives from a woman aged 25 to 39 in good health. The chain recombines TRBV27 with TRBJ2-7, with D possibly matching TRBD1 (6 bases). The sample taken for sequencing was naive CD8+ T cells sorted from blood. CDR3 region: CASKQGTAYEQYF. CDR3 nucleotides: TGTGCCAGCAAACAGGGCACCGCTTACGAGCAGTACTTC.